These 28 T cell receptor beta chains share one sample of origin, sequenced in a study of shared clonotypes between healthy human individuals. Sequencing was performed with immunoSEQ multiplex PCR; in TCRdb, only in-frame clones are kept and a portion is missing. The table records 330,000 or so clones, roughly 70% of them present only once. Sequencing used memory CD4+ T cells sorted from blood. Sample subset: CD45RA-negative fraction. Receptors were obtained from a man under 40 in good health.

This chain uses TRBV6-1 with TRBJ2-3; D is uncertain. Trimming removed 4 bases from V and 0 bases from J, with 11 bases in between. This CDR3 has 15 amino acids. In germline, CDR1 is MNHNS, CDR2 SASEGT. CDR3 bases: TGTGCCAGCAGTGTAATGATTGGGAGCACAGATACGCAGTATTTT. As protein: CASSVMIGSTDTQYF.

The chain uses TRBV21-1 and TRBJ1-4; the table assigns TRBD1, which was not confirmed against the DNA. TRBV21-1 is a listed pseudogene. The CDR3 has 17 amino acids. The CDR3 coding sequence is TGTGCCAGCAGCAAAGTGTTCGGTACAGGGTGCGCCGAAAAACTGTTTTTT. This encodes CASSKVFGTGCAEKLFF.

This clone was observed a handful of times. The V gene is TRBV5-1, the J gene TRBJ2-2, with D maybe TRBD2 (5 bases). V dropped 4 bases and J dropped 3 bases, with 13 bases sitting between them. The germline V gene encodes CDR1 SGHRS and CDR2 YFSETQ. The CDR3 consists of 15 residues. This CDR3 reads CASSRPGMDTGELFF. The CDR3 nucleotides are TGCGCCAGCAGCAGGCCCGGGATGGACACCGGGGAGCTGTTTTTT.

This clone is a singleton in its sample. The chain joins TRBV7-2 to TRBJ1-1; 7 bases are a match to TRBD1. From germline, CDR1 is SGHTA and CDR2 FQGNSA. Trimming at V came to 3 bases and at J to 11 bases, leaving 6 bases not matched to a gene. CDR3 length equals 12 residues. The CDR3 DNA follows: TGTGCCAGCAGCTTGACAGGGATGGACGCTTTCTTT. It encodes CASSLTGMDAFF.

The CDR3 region is CASSDQRGAEAFF. The CDR3 nucleotides read TGTGCCAGCAGTGACCAACGTGGAGCTGAAGCTTTCTTT. The chain carries TRBV6-4 and TRBJ1-1, with no clear D. Trimming took off 2 bases at V and 6 bases at J, with 10 bases between the two ends. Germline CDR1 and CDR2: MRHNA and SNTAGT. This CDR3 is built from 13 residues.

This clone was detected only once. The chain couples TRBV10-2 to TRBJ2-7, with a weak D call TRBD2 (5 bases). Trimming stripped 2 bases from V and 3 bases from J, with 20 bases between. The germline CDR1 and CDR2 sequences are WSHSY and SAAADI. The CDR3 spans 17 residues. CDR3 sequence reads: CASSEIAIPVSVYEQYF. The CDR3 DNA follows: TGCGCCAGCAGTGAGATAGCGATCCCCGTATCGGTCTACGAGCAGTACTTC.

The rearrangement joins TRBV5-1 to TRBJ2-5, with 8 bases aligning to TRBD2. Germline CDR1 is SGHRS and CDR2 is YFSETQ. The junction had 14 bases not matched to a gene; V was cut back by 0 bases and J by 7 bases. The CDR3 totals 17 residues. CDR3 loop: CASSLVALAGGDWTQYF. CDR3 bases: TGCGCCAGCAGCTTGGTGGCCTTGGCGGGAGGTGATTGGACCCAGTACTTC. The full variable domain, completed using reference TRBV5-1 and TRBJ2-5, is KAGVTQTPRYLIKTRGQQVTLSCSPISGHRSVSWYQQTPGQGLQFLFEYFSETQRNKGNFPGRFSGRQFSNSRSEMNVSTLELGDSALYLCASSLVALAGGDWTQYFGPGTRLLVL.

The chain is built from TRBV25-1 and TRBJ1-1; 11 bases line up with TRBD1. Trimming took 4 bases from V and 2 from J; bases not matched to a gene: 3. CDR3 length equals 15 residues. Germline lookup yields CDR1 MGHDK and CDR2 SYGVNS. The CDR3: CASSAGQGVNTEAFF. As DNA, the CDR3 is TGTGCCAGCAGTGCGGGACAGGGGGTCAACACTGAAGCTTTCTTT.

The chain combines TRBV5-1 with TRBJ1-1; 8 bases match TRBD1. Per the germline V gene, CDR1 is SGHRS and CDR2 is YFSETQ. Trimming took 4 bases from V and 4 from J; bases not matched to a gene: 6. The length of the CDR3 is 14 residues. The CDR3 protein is CASSDGQGGTEAFF. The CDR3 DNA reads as TGCGCCAGCAGCGATGGACAGGGCGGCACTGAAGCTTTCTTT.

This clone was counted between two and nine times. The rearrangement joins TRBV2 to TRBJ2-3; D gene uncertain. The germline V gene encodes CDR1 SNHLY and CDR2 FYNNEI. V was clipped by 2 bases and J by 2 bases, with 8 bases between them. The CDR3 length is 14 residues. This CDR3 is CASSERLVTDTQYF. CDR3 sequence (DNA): TGTGCCAGCAGTGAACGTCTAGTCACAGATACGCAGTATTTT.

The CDR3 DNA follows: TGTGCCAGAAGCACCGGTCGGATAACGGCTTTCTTT. Translation gives CARSTGRITAFF. This chain uses TRBV5-3 with TRBJ1-1, with D hard to call. TRBV5-3 has ORF status, its function being uncertain. This CDR3 is 12 amino acids long. Trimming stripped 4 bases from V and 11 bases from J, with 15 bases between.

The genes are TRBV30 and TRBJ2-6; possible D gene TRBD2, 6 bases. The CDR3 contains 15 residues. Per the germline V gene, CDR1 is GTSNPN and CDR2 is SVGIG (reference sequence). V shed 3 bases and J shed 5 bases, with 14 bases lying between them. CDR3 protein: CAWRGRGNWANVLTF. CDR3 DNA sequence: TGTGCCTGGAGGGGCCGCGGGAATTGGGCCAACGTCCTGACTTTC. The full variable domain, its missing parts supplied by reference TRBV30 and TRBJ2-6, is SQTIHQWPATLVQPVGSPLSLECTVEGTSNPNLYWYRQAAGRGLQLLFYSVGIGQISSEVPQNLSASRPQDRQFILSSKKLLLSDSGFYLCAWRGRGNWANVLTFGAGSRLTVL.

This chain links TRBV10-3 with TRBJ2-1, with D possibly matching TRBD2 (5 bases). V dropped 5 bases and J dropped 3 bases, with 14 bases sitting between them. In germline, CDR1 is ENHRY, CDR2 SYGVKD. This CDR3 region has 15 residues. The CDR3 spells CAISQRTSLYNEQFF. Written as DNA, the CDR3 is TGTGCCATCAGTCAAAGGACTTCCCTCTACAATGAGCAGTTCTTC.

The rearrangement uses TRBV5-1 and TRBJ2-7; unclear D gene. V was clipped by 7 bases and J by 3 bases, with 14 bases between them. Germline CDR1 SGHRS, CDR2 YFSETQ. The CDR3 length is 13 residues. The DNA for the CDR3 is TGCGCCAGCGGGCAAACTCCAGGCTACGAGCAGTACTTC. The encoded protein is CASGQTPGYEQYF. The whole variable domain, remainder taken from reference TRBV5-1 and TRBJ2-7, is KAGVTQTPRYLIKTRGQQVTLSCSPISGHRSVSWYQQTPGQGLQFLFEYFSETQRNKGNFPGRFSGRQFSNSRSEMNVSTLELGDSALYLCASGQTPGYEQYFGPGTRLTVT.

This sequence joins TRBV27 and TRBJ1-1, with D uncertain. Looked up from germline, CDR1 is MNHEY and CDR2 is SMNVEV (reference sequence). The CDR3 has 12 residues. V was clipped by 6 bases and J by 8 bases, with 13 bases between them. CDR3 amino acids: CASRNFVGEAFF. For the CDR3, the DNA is TGTGCCAGCAGAAACTTCGTAGGGGAAGCTTTCTTT.

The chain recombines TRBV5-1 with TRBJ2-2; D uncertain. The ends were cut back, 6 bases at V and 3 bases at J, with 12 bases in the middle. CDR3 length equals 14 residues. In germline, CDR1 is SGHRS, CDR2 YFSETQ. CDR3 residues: CASNIAGDTGELFF. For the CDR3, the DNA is TGCGCCAGCAACATCGCTGGAGACACCGGGGAGCTGTTTTTT.

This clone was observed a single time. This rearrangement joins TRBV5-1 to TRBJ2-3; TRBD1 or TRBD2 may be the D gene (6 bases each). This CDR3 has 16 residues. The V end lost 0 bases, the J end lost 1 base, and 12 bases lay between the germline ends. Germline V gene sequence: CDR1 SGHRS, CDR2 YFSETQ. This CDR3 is CASSLGGGGGTDTQYF. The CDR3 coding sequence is TGCGCCAGCAGCTTGGGAGGAGGGGGAGGCACAGATACGCAGTATTTT.

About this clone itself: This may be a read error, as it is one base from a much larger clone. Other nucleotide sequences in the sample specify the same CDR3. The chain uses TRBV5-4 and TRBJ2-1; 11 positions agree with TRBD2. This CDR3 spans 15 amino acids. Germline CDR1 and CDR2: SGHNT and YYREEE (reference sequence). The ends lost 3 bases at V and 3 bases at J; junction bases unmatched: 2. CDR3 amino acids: CASSSGTSGYNEQFF. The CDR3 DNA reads TGTGCCAGCAGCTCCGGGACTAGCGGCTACAATGAGCAGTTCTTC.

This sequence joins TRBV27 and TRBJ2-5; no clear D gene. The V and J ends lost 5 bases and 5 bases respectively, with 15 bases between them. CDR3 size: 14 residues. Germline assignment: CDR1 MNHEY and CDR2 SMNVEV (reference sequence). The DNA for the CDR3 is TGTGCCAGCAGTAATTACCCTTCTTCGGAGACCCAGTACTTC. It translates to CASSNYPSSETQYF.

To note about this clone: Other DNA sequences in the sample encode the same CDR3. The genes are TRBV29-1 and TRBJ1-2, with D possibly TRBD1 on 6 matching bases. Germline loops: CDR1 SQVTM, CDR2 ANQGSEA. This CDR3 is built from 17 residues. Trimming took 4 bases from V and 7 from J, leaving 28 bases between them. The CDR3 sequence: CSVVGGPGQTTWFGYTF. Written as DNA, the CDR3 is TGCAGCGTTGTGGGGGGCCCAGGGCAGACGACTTGGTTTGGCTACACCTTC.

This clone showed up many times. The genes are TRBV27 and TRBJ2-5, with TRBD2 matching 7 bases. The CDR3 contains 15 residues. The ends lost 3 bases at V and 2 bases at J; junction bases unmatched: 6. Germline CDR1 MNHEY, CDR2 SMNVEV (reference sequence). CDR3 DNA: TGTGCCAGCAGTTTTTTGTCTAGCGGACAAGAGACCCAGTACTTC. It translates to CASSFLSSGQETQYF.

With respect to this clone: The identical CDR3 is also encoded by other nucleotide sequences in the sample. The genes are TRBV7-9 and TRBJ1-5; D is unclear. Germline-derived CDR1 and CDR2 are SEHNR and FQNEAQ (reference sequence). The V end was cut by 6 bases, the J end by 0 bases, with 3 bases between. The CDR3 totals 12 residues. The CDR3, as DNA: TGTGCCAGCAGTCCTAGCAATCAGCCCCAGCATTTT. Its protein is CASSPSNQPQHF.

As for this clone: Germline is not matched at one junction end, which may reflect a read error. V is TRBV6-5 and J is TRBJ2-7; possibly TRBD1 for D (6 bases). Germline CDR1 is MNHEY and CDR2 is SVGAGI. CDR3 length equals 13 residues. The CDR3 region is CASRADSSHEQYF. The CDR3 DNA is TGTGCCAGCAGAGCGGACAGCTCCCACGAGCAGTACTTC.

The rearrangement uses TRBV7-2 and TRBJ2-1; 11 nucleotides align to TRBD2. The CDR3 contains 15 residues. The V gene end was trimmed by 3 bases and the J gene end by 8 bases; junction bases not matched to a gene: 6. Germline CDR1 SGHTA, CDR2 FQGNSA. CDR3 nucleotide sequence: TGTGCCAGCAGCTTGATAGCGGGAGGGCCCGATGAGCAGTTCTTC. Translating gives CASSLIAGGPDEQFF.

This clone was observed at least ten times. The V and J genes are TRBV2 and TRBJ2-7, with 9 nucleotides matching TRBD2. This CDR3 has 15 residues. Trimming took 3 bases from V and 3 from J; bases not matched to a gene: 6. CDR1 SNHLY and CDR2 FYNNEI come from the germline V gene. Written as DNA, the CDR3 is TGTGCCAGCAGTGATCCTAGCGGGAACCTCTACGAGCAGTACTTC. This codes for CASSDPSGNLYEQYF.

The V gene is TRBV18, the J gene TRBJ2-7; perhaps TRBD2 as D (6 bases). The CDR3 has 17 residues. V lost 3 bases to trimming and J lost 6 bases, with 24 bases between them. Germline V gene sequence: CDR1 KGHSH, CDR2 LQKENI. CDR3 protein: CASSPPPGRQGYLEQYF. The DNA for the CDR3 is TGTGCCAGCTCACCCCCGCCAGGGAGGCAGGGCTACCTCGAGCAGTACTTC.

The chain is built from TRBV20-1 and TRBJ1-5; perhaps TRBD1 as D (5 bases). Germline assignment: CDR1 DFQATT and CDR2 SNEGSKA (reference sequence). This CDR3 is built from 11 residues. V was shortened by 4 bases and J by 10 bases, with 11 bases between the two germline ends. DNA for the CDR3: TGCAGTGCTAACCTAGGGGAACCCCAGCATTTT. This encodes CSANLGEPQHF.

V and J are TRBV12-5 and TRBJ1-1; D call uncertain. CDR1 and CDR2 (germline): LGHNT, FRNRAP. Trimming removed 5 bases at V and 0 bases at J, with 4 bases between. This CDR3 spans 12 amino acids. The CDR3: CASGTLNTEAFF. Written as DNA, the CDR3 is TGTGCTAGTGGTACCTTGAACACTGAAGCTTTCTTT.